A selection of T cell receptor beta chains follows, all from one sample in a study of T cell repertoires in cytomegalovirus infection. These TCRs' antigens remain unknown. MiXCR was run by TCRdb on the reads, yielding one entry per CDR3 protein. The table lists tens of thousands of distinct CDR3 sequences, about 19% of them singletons. The sequencing here drew on CD8+ T cells from cultured PBMCs, taken from culture after CMV antigen stimulation. The receptors shown here come from a human donor in good health (CMV status not recorded). Some clones in this sample may be carry-over from other donors' samples. Both conserved end residues are part of each CDR3. The D gene is left open where the match is weak. Where a row states a size, it is once, few, many or the class of an expanded clone; other rows omit it.

DNA	CDR3	size	D	V	J
TGCAGTGCTAGAGATGCGGCAGCCGGATATAATTCACCCCTCCACTTT	CSARDAAAGYNSPLHF	few	NA	TRBV20-1	TRBJ1-6
TGCGCCAGCAGCCAAGATAGAAGGCTAGCGGAAGAGACCCAGTACTTC	CASSQDRRLAEETQYF	NA	TRBD2	TRBV4-3	TRBJ2-5
TGTGCCAGCAGTTACGGCCGACCCTACGAGCAGTACTTC	CASSYGRPYEQYF	few	NA	TRBV6-2/TRBV6-3	TRBJ2-7
TGTGCCAGCTCGGAGGGGGGATTGACTGAAGCTTTCTTT	CASSEGGLTEAFF	many	NA	TRBV2	TRBJ1-1
TGTGCCAGCGCCCTATCCGGGCCAAACACCGGGGAGCTGTTTTTT	CASALSGPNTGELFF	many	NA	TRBV7-9	TRBJ2-2
TGTGCCAGCAGCGAAGGGTCTTATCAGCCCCAGCATTTT	CASSEGSYQPQHF	NA	NA	TRBV5-4	TRBJ1-5
TGTGCCAGTAGGATAGCGGGAATCAACAATGAGCAGTTCTTC	CASRIAGINNEQFF	few	TRBD2	TRBV19	TRBJ2-1
TGTGCCAGTACCCCGGGACAGGATAGCTACGAGCAGTACTTC	CASTPGQDSYEQYF	NA	TRBD1	TRBV19	TRBJ2-7
TGTGCCAGCAGCACCAGACCGATCAACTATGGCTACACCTTC	CASSTRPINYGYTF	many	NA	TRBV7-2	TRBJ1-2
TGTGCCAGCAGTTACTCGACGACTAGCGTCTCTGGGGCCAACGTCCTGACTTTC	CASSYSTTSVSGANVLTF	many	TRBD2	TRBV6-5	TRBJ2-6
TGTGCCAGCAGCGGGACAGGTAGCTCTGGGGCCAACGTCCTGACTTTC	CASSGTGSSGANVLTF	NA	TRBD1	TRBV5-6	TRBJ2-6